This TCR beta chain was sequenced in a study of technical replicates of blood from a few donors. Germline V gene lookup returns CDR1 MDHEN and CDR2 SYDVKM. With 6 bases removed from V and 0 bases from J, the gap between germline ends came to 18 bases. This CDR3 comprises 17 residues. This table comes from immunoSEQ multiplex PCR, and its TCRdb copy is limited to in-frame clones, with some not included. This table has 99,000 or so clones, roughly 96% appearing once. Specimen: T cells isolated from PBMCs. The rearrangement uses TRBV28 and TRBJ2-1; TRBD2 is a possible D gene (5 bases). The clonotype originates from a human donor in good health. CDR3 sequence (DNA): TGTGCCAGCAGCCCCGCCCCCCCGGGAAGCTCCTACAATGAGCAGTTCTTC. It encodes CASSPAPPGSSYNEQFF. The full variable domain, in which reference TRBV28 and TRBJ2-1 provide the parts outside the CDR3, is DVKVTQSSRYLVKRTGEKVFLECVQDMDHENMFWYRQDPGLGLRLIYFSYDVKMKEKGDIPEGYSVSREKKERFSLILESASTNQTSMYLCASSPAPPGSSYNEQFFGPGTRLTVL.